The present T cell receptor (beta chain) was sequenced within a study of T-cell memory formation after mild COVID-19. General study findings and limits: Pre-infection memory already had some responding clones, implying cross-reactive memory joined.

In its sample, this clonotype was seen a few times. Its specificity is unknown. Trimming pared 0 bases from V and 5 bases from J, leaving 10 bases between. Germline CDR1 reads KGHSH; CDR2 reads LQKENI. This CDR3 region has 14 residues. It was 5'RACE with constant-segment primers that produced the TCR alpha and TCR beta cDNA libraries, which carried sample barcodes and UMIs. A single record per CDR3 protein comes from TCRdb applying MiXCR to the 5' RACE reads. The repertoire holds a few hundred thousand distinct CDR3 sequences, with 15% to 20% as singletons. The chain employs TRBV18 and TRBJ2-5, with D uncertain. The TCR sequence derives from a man aged 18 to 30 who had mild COVID-19 (a few samples of this study predate the infection). Cell type and time point are not known. Sequenced sample: PBMCs or a T cell subset sorted from them (not recorded which). Written as DNA, the CDR3 is TGTGCCAGCTCACCACCGGGAACAGCTGAGACCCAGTACTTC. Amino acid sequence: CASSPPGTAETQYF.